This TCR beta chain originates from a study of spatial heterogeneity in lung cancer. Study as a whole: In the raw reads, each unique TCR and UMI combination was present more than ten times on average.

Germline lookup yields CDR1 MDHEN and CDR2 SYDVKM. The CDR3 contains 15 residues. On this clonotype: Just one base apart from a much larger clone, this may be a read error.

The time point denotes: sample taken at primary tumor resection. Researchers sequenced whole RNA taken from tumor, nontumor lung or frozen PBMC without sorting. Via MiXCR, TCRdb re-called the 5' RACE reads, giving one row per CDR3 protein. The sample yields 40,000 to 45,000 distinct CDR3 sequences, roughly an eighth seen once. The rearrangement links TRBV28 to TRBJ2-3; 7 bases fit TRBD2. Sequencing was performed on PBMCs, taken at surgery. This TCR derives from a male donor with early-stage non-small cell lung cancer. The CDR3 sequence is CASSLGGRPTDTQNF. The DNA of the CDR3 is TGTGCCAGCTCCCTGGGGGGGAGACCCACAGATACGCAGAATTTT. The whole variable domain, filled in from reference TRBV28 and TRBJ2-3, reads DVKVTQSSRYLVKRTGEKVFLECVQDMDHENMFWYRQDPGLGLRLIYFSYDVKMKEKGDIPEGYSVSREKKERFSLILESASTNQTSMYLCASSLGGRPTDTQNFGPGTRLTVL.